The 28 T cell receptor beta chains below all came from one sample that was sequenced in a study of identical twins. TCRdb re-called the 5' RACE reads with MiXCR, one entry per CDR3 protein. Of 1.5 million to 2 million distinct CDR3 sequences listed, 25% to 35% were seen once; the top ten hold 0.25% to 0.3%. The sample taken for sequencing was cord blood. Receptor source: a newborn girl in good health.

Points on this clonotype: A read error may explain this, as a much larger clone is one base away. The chain is built from TRBV27 and TRBJ1-2; 8 nucleotides match TRBD1. Germline V gene sequence: CDR1 MNHEY, CDR2 SMNVEV (reference sequence). The V segment lost 4 bases and the J segment 5 bases; nucleotides outside the gene matches: 9. The CDR3 is 15 amino acids. Here the CDR3 reads CASSSAWTGQYGYTF. CDR3 sequence (DNA): TGTGCCAGCAGTTCAGCTTGGACAGGGCAGTATGGCTACACCTTC.

V gene TRBV29-1 combines with J gene TRBJ1-1; tentatively, D is TRBD1 (5 bases). The germline CDR1 and CDR2 sequences are SQVTM and ANQGSEA. The CDR3 loop spans 20 amino acids. V was pared by 4 bases and J by 0 bases, with 30 bases between. The CDR3 loop is CSVVPTGRPGTAPMNTEAFF. In DNA form, the CDR3 reads TGCAGCGTTGTCCCCACCGGCCGTCCGGGGACTGCTCCCATGAACACTGAAGCTTTCTTT. The complete variable domain, with remaining parts taken from reference TRBV29-1 and TRBJ1-1, reads SAVISQKPSRDICQRGTSLTIQCQVDSQVTMMFWYRQQPGQSLTLIATANQGSEATYESGFVIDKFPISRPNLTFSTLTVSNMSPEDSSIYLCSVVPTGRPGTAPMNTEAFFGQGTRLTVV.

This clonotype has only a few counts. The chain recombines TRBV4-2 with TRBJ1-1; a possible D gene is TRBD1 (5 bases). Trimming pared 0 bases from V and 2 bases from J, leaving 13 bases between. Germline V gene lookup returns CDR1 LGHNA and CDR2 YNFKEQ. The CDR3 loop spans 16 amino acids. CDR3 DNA: TGTGCCAGCAGCCAAGATGAGGGGTCGAGAAACACTGAAGCTTTCTTT. Its translation: CASSQDEGSRNTEAFF.

This clonotype was found many times. The chain uses TRBV5-1 and TRBJ2-1; 9 bases fit TRBD2. Germline CDR1 and CDR2: SGHRS and YFSETQ. Trimming removed 0 bases from V and 2 bases from J; junction bases left unmatched: 3. This CDR3 region has 16 residues. The CDR3: CASSLGGGRAYNEQFF. The CDR3, as DNA: TGCGCCAGCAGCTTGGGAGGCGGGAGGGCCTACAATGAGCAGTTCTTC. Complete variable domain (other parts from reference TRBV5-1 and TRBJ2-1): KAGVTQTPRYLIKTRGQQVTLSCSPISGHRSVSWYQQTPGQGLQFLFEYFSETQRNKGNFPGRFSGRQFSNSRSEMNVSTLELGDSALYLCASSLGGGRAYNEQFFGPGTRLTVL.

The chain uses TRBV20-1 and TRBJ1-1; TRBD1 matches 7 bases. Per the germline V gene, CDR1 is DFQATT and CDR2 is SNEGSKA (reference sequence). The V and J ends lost 2 bases and 1 base, in that order; junction bases with no gene match: 4. The CDR3 loop spans 14 amino acids. The CDR3 protein is CSARPDRANTEAFF. The CDR3, as DNA: TGCAGTGCTAGACCTGACAGGGCGAACACTGAAGCTTTCTTT.

This chain connects TRBV28 to TRBJ2-3, with 7 bases identical to TRBD1. The DNA matches TRBJ1-5 better at its end, which makes the J call doubtful. Germline V gives CDR1 MDHEN, CDR2 SYDVKM. The CDR3 is 13 amino acids. The CDR3 region is CASSLSGTDTQHF. The CDR3 nucleotides read TGTGCCAGCAGTTTAAGCGGGACAGATACGCAGCATTTT.

This clonotype has a count of ten or more. The chain combines TRBV29-1 with TRBJ2-7; D remains ambiguous. CDR3 length: 13 amino acids. Germline CDR1 is SQVTM and CDR2 is ANQGSEA. V was cut by 0 bases and J by 3 bases, with 9 bases left in between. CDR3: CSVEDVMNYEQYF. Written as DNA, the CDR3 is TGCAGCGTTGAAGATGTGATGAACTACGAGCAGTACTTC.

This chain uses TRBV7-2 with TRBJ2-3; 8 nucleotides line up with TRBD2. CDR3 length: 17 amino acids. The germline V gene has CDR1 SGHTA and CDR2 FQGNSA. V lost 0 bases, J lost 3 bases, and 8 bases stayed unmatched. The CDR3 DNA reads as TGTGCCAGCAGCTTAGCGAGGTCGGTAGCGGGAACAGATACGCAGTATTTT. It encodes CASSLARSVAGTDTQYF.

There are many counts of this clonotype. This chain uses TRBV7-2 with TRBJ1-1; D might be TRBD1 (5 bases). Germline-derived CDR1 and CDR2 are SGHTA and FQGNSA. The V and J ends lost 3 bases and 4 bases respectively, with 9 bases between them. This CDR3 has 13 residues. CDR3 amino acids: CASSFPGGTEAFF. The DNA for the CDR3 is TGTGCCAGCAGCTTCCCCGGGGGCACTGAAGCTTTCTTT.

The chain is built from TRBV29-1 and TRBJ2-4; TRBD2 is a possible D gene (6 bases). Trimming pared 4 bases from V and 3 bases from J, leaving 13 bases between. This CDR3 region has 14 residues. In germline, CDR1 is SQVTM, CDR2 ANQGSEA. The CDR3 reads CSVVSGLVKNIQYF. Written as DNA, the CDR3 is TGCAGCGTTGTTAGCGGTTTAGTCAAAAACATTCAGTACTTC.

This chain joins TRBV7-2 and TRBJ2-5; a weak D match, TRBD2 (5 bases). V was cut by 0 bases and J by 5 bases, with 10 bases left in between. There are 14 residues in the CDR3. Germline values: CDR1 SGHTA, CDR2 FQGNSA. Written as DNA, the CDR3 is TGTGCCAGCAGCTTAGCGGGAGTCAGTGAGACCCAGTACTTC. Translation gives CASSLAGVSETQYF.

Only one count was recorded for this clonotype. The genes are TRBV4-2 and TRBJ2-1; D call uncertain. The tail of the sequence fits TRBJ2-7 better, so the J call may be wrong. The germline CDR1 and CDR2 sequences are LGHNA and YNFKEQ. This CDR3 is built from 17 residues. The DNA for the CDR3 is TGTGCCAGCAGCCTCACATATACCGCAGGCTCCTACAATGGGCAGTACTTC. Translated, it gives CASSLTYTAGSYNGQYF.

The gene calls are TRBV6-5 and TRBJ2-1, with D perhaps matching TRBD2 (6 bases). The V end lost 6 bases, the J end lost 6 bases, and 12 bases lay between the germline ends. The germline V gene has CDR1 MNHEY and CDR2 SVGAGI. The CDR3 loop spans 13 amino acids. This CDR3 is CASRLTRANEQFF. The CDR3 nucleotides are TGTGCCAGCAGACTGACTAGGGCCAATGAGCAGTTCTTC.

Remarks on this clonotype: A much larger clonotype is one base distant, so this may be a read error. V is TRBV27 and J is TRBJ2-5; D tentatively fits TRBD1 or TRBD2 (5 bases each). The length of the CDR3 is 18 residues. V gave up 3 bases and J gave up 0 bases, with 20 bases separating them. The germline V gene has CDR1 MNHEY and CDR2 SMNVEV (reference sequence). Here the CDR3 reads CASSFGGTLPPYQETQYF. As DNA, the CDR3 is TGTGCCAGCAGTTTCGGTGGGACCCTGCCCCCGTACCAAGAGACCCAGTACTTC.

In its sample, this clonotype was seen a few times. The J gene is TRBJ2-1, the V gene TRBV10-3; 9 bases agree with TRBD1. V lost 1 base to trimming and J lost 7 bases; unmatched junction nucleotides: 11. Germline CDR1 is ENHRY and CDR2 is SYGVKD. The CDR3 has 17 amino acids. CDR3 sequence: CAISEFRDRVVRNEQFF. The DNA of the CDR3 is TGTGCCATCAGTGAGTTTCGGGACAGGGTAGTGAGGAATGAGCAGTTCTTC.

The chain uses TRBV14 and TRBJ2-7; 7 bases are a match to TRBD1. The germline gives CDR1 SGHDN, CDR2 FVKESK. This CDR3 has 14 residues. Germline trimming cut 6 bases from V and 0 bases from J; bases unmatched to any gene: 5. The CDR3 protein is CASSRGRLSYEQYF. The CDR3 nucleotides read TGTGCCAGCAGTAGGGGGCGGCTCTCCTACGAGCAGTACTTC.

The V and J genes are TRBV27 and TRBJ2-1, with D possibly matching TRBD2 (6 bases). Germline-derived CDR1 and CDR2 are MNHEY and SMNVEV (reference sequence). The CDR3 spans 13 residues. V was clipped by 0 bases and J by 13 bases, with 13 bases between them. CDR3 residues: CASSLSRGETQFF. The CDR3 DNA reads TGTGCCAGCAGTTTATCGCGGGGAGAGACCCAGTTCTTC.

This clonotype was seen more than once but under ten times. The chain employs TRBV4-2 and TRBJ2-3, with 9 bases lining up with TRBD2. This CDR3 is 17 amino acids long. V lost 0 bases, J lost 6 bases, and 10 bases stayed unmatched. The germline gives CDR1 LGHNA, CDR2 YNFKEQ. CDR3 protein: CASSQEGGGGGRDTQYF. In DNA, the CDR3 is TGTGCCAGCAGCCAAGAAGGCGGCGGGGGGGGGCGGGATACGCAGTATTTT.

V gene TRBV7-6 combines with J gene TRBJ2-5; TRBD2 is a possible D gene (5 bases). The J call may be in error: the DNA end matches TRBJ2-7 better. The CDR3 extends over 16 amino acids. In germline, CDR1 is SGHVS, CDR2 FNYEAQ. In DNA, the CDR3 is TGTGCCAGCAGCTTAGGTCCTAGCATGTTCCGCAACGAGCAGTACTTC. This translates into CASSLGPSMFRNEQYF.

This clonotype was seen at least ten times. V usage is TRBV2 and J usage is TRBJ2-7; D gene unclear. Germline values: CDR1 SNHLY, CDR2 FYNNEI. Trimming stripped 4 bases from V and 4 bases from J, with 11 bases between. The CDR3 is 13 residues long. The CDR3 coding sequence is TGTGCCAGCAGTGGCGGCCCCTTTTACGAGCAGTACTTC. Its protein product is CASSGGPFYEQYF.

This clonotype was counted between two and nine times. The V and J genes are TRBV5-1 and TRBJ2-1; 15 bases match TRBD2. The CDR3 totals 19 residues. CDR1 and CDR2 from the germline V gene are SGHRS and YFSETQ. With V trimmed by 2 bases and J by 2 bases, 8 bases remained unmatched. The CDR3 coding sequence is TGCGCCAGCAGCTTAACAGGACTAGCGGGAGGGACACCCTACAATGAGCAGTTCTTC. The encoded protein is CASSLTGLAGGTPYNEQFF.

The sample holds a few counts of this clonotype. The chain carries TRBV27 and TRBJ2-1; D gene uncertain. The germline gives CDR1 MNHEY, CDR2 SMNVEV (reference sequence). V was cut by 6 bases and J by 5 bases, with 14 bases left in between. The CDR3 extends over 14 amino acids. This CDR3 reads CASSRRSINNEQFF. The CDR3 DNA follows: TGTGCCAGCAGCCGGCGGTCCATCAACAATGAGCAGTTCTTC.

This clonotype was picked up a small number of times. The CDR3 nucleotides read TGTGCCAGCAGCGATAAACAGGGGGGCAAGGGGACCCAGTACTTC. Translation: CASSDKQGGKGTQYF. The J gene is TRBJ2-5, the V gene TRBV9, with 8 bases lining up with TRBD1. V lost 3 bases and J lost 7; bases outside the gene matches: 11. There are 15 residues in the CDR3. Per germline, CDR1 SGDLS and CDR2 YYNGEE.

This clonotype was observed a handful of times. V gene TRBV5-1 combines with J gene TRBJ1-2, with D tentatively TRBD1 (5 bases). The germline V gene has CDR1 SGHRS and CDR2 YFSETQ. Trimming cost V 0 bases and J 1 base, with 10 bases left between them. The CDR3 totals 15 residues. CDR3 DNA sequence: TGCGCCAGCAGCTTGGAGCAGGGTAATAACTATGGCTACACCTTC. Amino acid sequence: CASSLEQGNNYGYTF. Full variable domain (missing parts from reference TRBV5-1 and TRBJ1-2): KAGVTQTPRYLIKTRGQQVTLSCSPISGHRSVSWYQQTPGQGLQFLFEYFSETQRNKGNFPGRFSGRQFSNSRSEMNVSTLELGDSALYLCASSLEQGNNYGYTFGSGTRLTVV.

This clonotype has only a few counts. The V and J genes are TRBV3-1 and TRBJ1-4; 7 nucleotides align to TRBD1. Trimming cost V 3 bases and J 1 base; bases outside gene matches: 8. Germline V lookup: CDR1 LGHDT, CDR2 YNNKEL (reference sequence). The length of the CDR3 is 17 residues. CDR3 loop: CASSHRRTGLTNEKLFF. CDR3 nucleotides: TGTGCCAGCAGCCATCGCCGGACAGGACTAACTAATGAAAAACTGTTTTTT. Drawing the rest from reference TRBV3-1 and TRBJ1-4, the complete variable domain is DTAVSQTPKYLVTQMGNDKSIKCEQNLGHDTMYWYKQDSKKFLKIMFSYNNKELIINETVPNRFSPKSPDKAHLNLHINSLELGDSAVYFCASSHRRTGLTNEKLFFGSGTQLSVL.

This sequence joins TRBV3-1 and TRBJ2-1; D remains unclear. Germline V CDR1 and CDR2: LGHDT, YNNKEL (reference sequence). V dropped 2 bases and J dropped 14 bases, with 13 bases sitting between them. This CDR3 has 12 amino acids. The CDR3 reads CASSQSVLRKFF. The CDR3 DNA is TGTGCCAGCAGCCAATCTGTTTTGAGGAAGTTCTTC.

The gene calls are TRBV27 and TRBJ2-7, with D hard to call. V gave up 5 bases and J gave up 5 bases, with 16 bases separating them. Germline CDR1 reads MNHEY; CDR2 reads SMNVEV (reference sequence). The CDR3 extends over 14 amino acids. CDR3 sequence reads: CASSNLWAFHEQYF. As DNA, the CDR3 is TGTGCCAGCAGTAACTTATGGGCATTCCACGAGCAGTACTTC.

This clonotype was seen just once. This CDR3 is CSAAAFFGLAGNNEQYF. The CDR3 bases are TGCAGTGCGGCGGCATTTTTCGGACTAGCGGGAAACAATGAGCAGTACTTC. The V gene is TRBV20-1, the J gene TRBJ2-5; TRBD2 matches at 12 bases. The ends lost 6 bases at V and 11 bases at J; junction bases unmatched: 22. Germline values: CDR1 DFQATT, CDR2 SNEGSKA (reference sequence). This CDR3 is 17 amino acids long.